This paragraph reports one TCR beta chain. Antigen unknown. The record originates from a study of T cell responses to AZD1222 COVID-19 vaccine. CDR1 and CDR2 from the germline V gene are SEHNR and FQNEAQ (reference sequence). The CDR3 runs to 14 residues. V lost 4 bases and J lost 5; bases outside the gene matches: 7. The study, taken as a whole, reports: The donor cohort was predominantly white British with a female majority, and clonal diversity may have been underestimated.

Sequencing was performed with immunoSEQ multiplex PCR; in TCRdb, only in-frame clones are kept and a portion is missing. The sample includes around 200,000 clones, 80% to 90% of them seen just once. J is TRBJ1-2 and V is TRBV7-9; TRBD1 matches 7 bases. The clonotype was recovered from an adult in good health. Sequencing was performed on peripheral blood, taken on day 0 of AZD1222 vaccination. DNA for the CDR3: TGTGCCAGCAGCTGGCTCGGGACAGATTATGGCTACACCTTC. Its translation is CASSWLGTDYGYTF.